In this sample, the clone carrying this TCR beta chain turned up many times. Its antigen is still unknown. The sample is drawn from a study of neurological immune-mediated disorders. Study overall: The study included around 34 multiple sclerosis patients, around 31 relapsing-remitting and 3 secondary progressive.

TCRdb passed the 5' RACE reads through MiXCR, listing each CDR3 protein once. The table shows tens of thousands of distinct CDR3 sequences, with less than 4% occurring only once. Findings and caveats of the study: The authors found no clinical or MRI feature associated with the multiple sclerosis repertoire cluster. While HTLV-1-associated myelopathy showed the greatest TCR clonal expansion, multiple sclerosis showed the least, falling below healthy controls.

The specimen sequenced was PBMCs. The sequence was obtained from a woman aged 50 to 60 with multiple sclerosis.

This chain's CDR3 is CASSPGTSGSTDTQYF. CDR3 sequence (DNA): TGTGCCAGCAGCCCTGGGACTAGCGGGAGCACAGATACGCAGTATTTT. The chain recombines TRBV11-3 with TRBJ2-3; 12 bases line up with TRBD2. V lost 5 bases, J lost 0 bases, and 3 bases stayed unmatched. The CDR3 runs to 16 residues. The germline CDR1 and CDR2 sequences are SGHNT and YENEEA.